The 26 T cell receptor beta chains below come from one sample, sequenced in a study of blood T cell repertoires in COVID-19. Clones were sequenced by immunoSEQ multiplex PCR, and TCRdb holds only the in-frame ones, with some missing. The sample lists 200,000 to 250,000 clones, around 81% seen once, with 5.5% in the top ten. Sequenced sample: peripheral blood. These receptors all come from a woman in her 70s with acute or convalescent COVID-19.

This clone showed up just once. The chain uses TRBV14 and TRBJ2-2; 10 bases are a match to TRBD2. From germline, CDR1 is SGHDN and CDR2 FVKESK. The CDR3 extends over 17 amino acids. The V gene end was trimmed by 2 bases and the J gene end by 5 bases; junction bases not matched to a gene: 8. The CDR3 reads CASSQTRTSGSTGELFF. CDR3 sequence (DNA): TGTGCCAGCAGCCAAACCCGGACTAGCGGCTCAACCGGGGAGCTGTTTTTT.

CDR3 in amino acids: CASSSWTSFPPNEQFF. CDR3 nucleotides: TGTGCCAGCAGCTCCTGGACTAGCTTTCCCCCCAATGAGCAGTTCTTC. The chain has TRBV3-1 (or the pseudogene TRBV3-2) and TRBJ2-1; 8 nucleotides line up with TRBD2. With V trimmed by 5 bases and J by 6 bases, 12 bases remained unmatched. CDR1 is LGHDT, CDR2 YNNKEL, per germline (reference sequence). CDR3 length equals 16 residues.

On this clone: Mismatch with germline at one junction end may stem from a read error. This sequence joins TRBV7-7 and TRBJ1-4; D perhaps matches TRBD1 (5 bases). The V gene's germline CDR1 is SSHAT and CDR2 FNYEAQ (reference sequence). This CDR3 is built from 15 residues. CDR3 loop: CASSLGREANEKLFF. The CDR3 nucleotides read TGTGCTAGCAGCTTAGGCAGGGAGGCTAATGAAAAACTGTTTTTT. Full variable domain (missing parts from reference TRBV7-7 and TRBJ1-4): GAGVSQSPRYKVTKRGQDVTLRCDPISSHATLYWYQQALGQGPEFLTYFNYEAQPDKSGLPSDRFSAERPEGSISTLTIQRTEQRDSAMYRCASSLGREANEKLFFGSGTQLSVL.

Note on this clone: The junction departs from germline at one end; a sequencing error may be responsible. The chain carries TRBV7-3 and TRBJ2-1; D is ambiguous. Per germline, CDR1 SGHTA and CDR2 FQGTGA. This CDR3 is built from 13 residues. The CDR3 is CASSLTGDNEQFF. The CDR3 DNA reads TGTGCCAGCAGCCTAACTGGAGACAATGAGCAGTTCTTC.

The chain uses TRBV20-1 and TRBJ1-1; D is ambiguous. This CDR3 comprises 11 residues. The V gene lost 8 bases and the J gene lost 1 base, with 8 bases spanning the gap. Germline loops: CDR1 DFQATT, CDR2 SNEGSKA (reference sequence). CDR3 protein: CSWSRNTEAFF. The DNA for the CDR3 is TGCAGTTGGTCCAGGAACACTGAAGCTTTCTTT.

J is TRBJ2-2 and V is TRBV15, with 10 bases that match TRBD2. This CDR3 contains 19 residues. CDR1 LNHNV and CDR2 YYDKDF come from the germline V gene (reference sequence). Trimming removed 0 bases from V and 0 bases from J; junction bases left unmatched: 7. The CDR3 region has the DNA TGTGCCACCAGCAGAGATATCACGCTAGCGGGAGCGAACACCGGGGAGCTGTTTTTT. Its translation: CATSRDITLAGANTGELFF.

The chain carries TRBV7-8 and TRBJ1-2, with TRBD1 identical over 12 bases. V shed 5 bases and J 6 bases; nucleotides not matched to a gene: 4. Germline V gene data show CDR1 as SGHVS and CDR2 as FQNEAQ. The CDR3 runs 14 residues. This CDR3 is CASSPGTGGNGYTF. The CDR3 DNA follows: TGTGCCAGCAGCCCGGGGACAGGGGGCAATGGCTACACCTTC.

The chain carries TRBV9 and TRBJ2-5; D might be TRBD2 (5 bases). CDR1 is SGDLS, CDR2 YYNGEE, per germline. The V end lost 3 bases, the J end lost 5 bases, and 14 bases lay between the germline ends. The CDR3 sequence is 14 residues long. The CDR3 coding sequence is TGTGCCAGCAGCGCACATAGCGAGGCTGAGACCCAGTACTTC. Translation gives CASSAHSEAETQYF.

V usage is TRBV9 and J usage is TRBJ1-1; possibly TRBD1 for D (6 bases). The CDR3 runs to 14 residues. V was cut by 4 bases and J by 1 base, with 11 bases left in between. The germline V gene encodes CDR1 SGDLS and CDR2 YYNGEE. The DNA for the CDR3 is TGTGCCAGCAGCTACCAAGGGGGGAACACTGAAGCTTTCTTT. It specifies CASSYQGGNTEAFF.

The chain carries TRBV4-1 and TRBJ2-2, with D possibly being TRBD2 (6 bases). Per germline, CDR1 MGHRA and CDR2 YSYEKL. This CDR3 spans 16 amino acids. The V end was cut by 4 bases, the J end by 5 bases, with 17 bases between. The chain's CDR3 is CASSPDLGLTTGELFF. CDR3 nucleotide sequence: TGCGCCAGCAGCCCCGATTTGGGACTCACGACCGGGGAGCTGTTTTTT.

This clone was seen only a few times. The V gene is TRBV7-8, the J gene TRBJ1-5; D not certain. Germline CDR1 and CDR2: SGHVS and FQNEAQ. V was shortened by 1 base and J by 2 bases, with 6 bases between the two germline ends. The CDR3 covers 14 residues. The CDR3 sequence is CASSLVGGNQPQHF. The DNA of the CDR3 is TGTGCCAGCAGCTTAGTCGGTGGCAATCAGCCCCAGCATTTT.

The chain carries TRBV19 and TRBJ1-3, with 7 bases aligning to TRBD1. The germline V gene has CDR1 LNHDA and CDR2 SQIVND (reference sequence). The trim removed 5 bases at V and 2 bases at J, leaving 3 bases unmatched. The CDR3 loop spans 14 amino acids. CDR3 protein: CASSFTGAGNTIYF. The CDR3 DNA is TGTGCCAGTAGTTTTACAGGGGCTGGAAACACCATATATTTT.

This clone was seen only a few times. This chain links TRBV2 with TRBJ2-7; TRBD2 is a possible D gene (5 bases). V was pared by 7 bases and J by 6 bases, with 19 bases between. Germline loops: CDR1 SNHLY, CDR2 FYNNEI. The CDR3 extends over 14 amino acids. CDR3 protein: CASKENAGLGEQYF. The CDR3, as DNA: TGTGCCAGCAAGGAGAACGCGGGTTTAGGCGAGCAGTACTTC.

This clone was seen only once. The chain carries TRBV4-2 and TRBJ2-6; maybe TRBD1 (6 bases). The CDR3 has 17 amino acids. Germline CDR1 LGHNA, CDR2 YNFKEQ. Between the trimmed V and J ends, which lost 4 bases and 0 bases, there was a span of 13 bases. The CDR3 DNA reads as TGTGCCAGCAGCCGGAGACAGGTACTCTCTGGGGCCAACGTCCTGACTTTC. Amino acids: CASSRRQVLSGANVLTF.

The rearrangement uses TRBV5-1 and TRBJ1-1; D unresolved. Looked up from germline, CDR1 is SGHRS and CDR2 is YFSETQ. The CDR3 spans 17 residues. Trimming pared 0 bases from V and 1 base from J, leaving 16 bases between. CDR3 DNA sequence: TGCGCCAGCAGCTTGGTCGGGATTGCGGTTGCGAACACTGAAGCTTTCTTT. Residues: CASSLVGIAVANTEAFF.

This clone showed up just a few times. The CDR3 bases are TGTGCCAGCACGGCGGGATATTGGGTGATCCAGTACTTC. Protein sequence: CASTAGYWVIQYF. This chain connects TRBV6-4 to TRBJ2-5, with D possibly being TRBD2 (6 bases). The length of the CDR3 is 13 residues. V lost 7 bases and J lost 10, with 19 bases in between. The germline V gene encodes CDR1 MRHNA and CDR2 SNTAGT.

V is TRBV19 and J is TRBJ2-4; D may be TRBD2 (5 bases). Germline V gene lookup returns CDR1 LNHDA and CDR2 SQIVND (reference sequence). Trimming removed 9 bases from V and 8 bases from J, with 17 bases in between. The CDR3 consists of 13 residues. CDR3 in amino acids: CASREGLNYIQYF. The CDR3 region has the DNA TGTGCCAGCCGCGAGGGCCTAAACTACATTCAGTACTTC. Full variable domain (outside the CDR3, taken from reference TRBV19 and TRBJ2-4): DGGITQSPKYLFRKEGQNVTLSCEQNLNHDAMYWYRQDPGQGLRLIYYSQIVNDFQKGDIAEGYSVSREKKESFPLTVTSAQKNPTAFYLCASREGLNYIQYFGAGTRLSVL.

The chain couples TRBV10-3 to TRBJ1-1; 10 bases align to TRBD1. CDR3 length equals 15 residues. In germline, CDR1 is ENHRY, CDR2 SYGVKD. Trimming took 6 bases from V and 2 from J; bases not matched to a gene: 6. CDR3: CAISRDRGPNTEAFF. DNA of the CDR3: TGTGCCATCAGCAGAGACAGGGGGCCTAACACTGAAGCTTTCTTT.

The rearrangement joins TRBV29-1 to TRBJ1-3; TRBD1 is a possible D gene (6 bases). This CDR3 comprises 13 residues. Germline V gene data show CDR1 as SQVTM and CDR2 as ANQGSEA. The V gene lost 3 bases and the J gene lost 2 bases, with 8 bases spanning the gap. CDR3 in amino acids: CSVDGGAGNTIYF. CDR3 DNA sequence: TGCAGCGTTGATGGGGGCGCTGGAAACACCATATATTTT. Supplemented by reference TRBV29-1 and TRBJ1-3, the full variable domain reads SAVISQKPSRDICQRGTSLTIQCQVDSQVTMMFWYRQQPGQSLTLIATANQGSEATYESGFVIDKFPISRPNLTFSTLTVSNMSPEDSSIYLCSVDGGAGNTIYFGEGSWLTVV.

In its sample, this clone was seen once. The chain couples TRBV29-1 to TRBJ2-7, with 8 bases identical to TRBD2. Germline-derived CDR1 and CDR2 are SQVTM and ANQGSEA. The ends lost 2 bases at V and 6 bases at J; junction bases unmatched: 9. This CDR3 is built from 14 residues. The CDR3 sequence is CSVEWGGRFGEQYF. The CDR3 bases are TGCAGCGTTGAATGGGGCGGGAGGTTCGGCGAGCAGTACTTC.

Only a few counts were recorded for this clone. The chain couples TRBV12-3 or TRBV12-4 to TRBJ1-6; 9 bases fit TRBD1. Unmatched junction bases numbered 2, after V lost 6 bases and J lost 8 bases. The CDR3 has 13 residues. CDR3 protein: CASRQGAHSPLHF. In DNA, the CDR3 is TGTGCCAGCAGACAGGGGGCTCATTCACCCCTCCACTTT.

CDR3 DNA sequence: TGTGCCAGTAGTTGGGGGCTTGCGACTAATGAAAAACTGTTTTTT. Encoded protein: CASSWGLATNEKLFF. The V call is TRBV19, the J call TRBJ1-4, with D perhaps TRBD1 (6 bases). Germline values: CDR1 LNHDA, CDR2 SQIVND (reference sequence). The CDR3 is 15 residues long. V was trimmed by 5 bases and J by 2 bases, leaving 12 bases between them.

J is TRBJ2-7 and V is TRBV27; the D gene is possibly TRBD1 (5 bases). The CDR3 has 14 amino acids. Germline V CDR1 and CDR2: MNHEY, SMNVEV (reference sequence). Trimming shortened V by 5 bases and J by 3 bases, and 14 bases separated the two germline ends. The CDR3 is CASSQTSTGYEQYF. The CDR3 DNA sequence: TGTGCCAGCAGTCAAACTTCTACAGGCTACGAGCAGTACTTC.

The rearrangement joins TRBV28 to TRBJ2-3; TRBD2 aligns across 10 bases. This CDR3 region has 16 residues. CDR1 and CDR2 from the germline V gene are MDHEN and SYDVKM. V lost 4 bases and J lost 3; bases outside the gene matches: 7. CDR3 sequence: CASSSPLAGATDTQYF. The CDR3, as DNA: TGTGCCAGCAGTTCACCTCTAGCGGGAGCAACAGATACGCAGTATTTT.

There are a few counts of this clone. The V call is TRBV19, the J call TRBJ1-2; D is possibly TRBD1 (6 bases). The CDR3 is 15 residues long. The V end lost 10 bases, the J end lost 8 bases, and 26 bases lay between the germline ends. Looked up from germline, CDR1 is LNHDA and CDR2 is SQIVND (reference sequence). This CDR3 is CATYSSRLGGRGYTF. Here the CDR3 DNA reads TGTGCCACCTATAGTAGCCGCCTCGGGGGGCGCGGCTACACCTTC.

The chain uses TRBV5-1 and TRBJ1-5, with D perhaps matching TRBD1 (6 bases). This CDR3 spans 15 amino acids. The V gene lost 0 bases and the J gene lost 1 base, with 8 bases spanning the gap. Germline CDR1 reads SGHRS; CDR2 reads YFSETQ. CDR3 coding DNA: TGCGCCAGCAGCTTGGGGACAGAAAGCAATCAGCCCCAGCATTTT. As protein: CASSLGTESNQPQHF.